This TCR beta chain was identified in a study of cytomegalovirus exposure and HLA in healthy donors. The PCR had 60 Vbeta and 13 Jbeta primers. Sequencing used immunoSEQ multiplex PCR; TCRdb keeps in-frame clones, though not all of them. The listing records some 51,000 clones. Germline V gene data show CDR1 as KGHSH and CDR2 as LQKENI. V trimming: 2 bases; J trimming: 5 bases; junction bases outside the gene matches: 4. The CDR3 spans 16 residues. The V call is TRBV18, the J call TRBJ2-3, with TRBD2 matching over 13 bases. Material for sequencing was PBMCs. This clonotype was sampled from a man between 50 and 59 years old in good health and CMV-seropositive. The CDR3 DNA follows: TGTGCCAGCTCACCAAGGGGACTAGCGGGAAGAGATACGCAGTATTTT. Protein product: CASSPRGLAGRDTQYF.